Below are 32 T cell receptor beta chains sequenced from a single sample in a study of prognosis after radiotherapy for stage I lung cancer. The genomic DNA TCR beta CDR3 region underwent two rounds of multiplex PCR. Gene-specific primers for each TRBV and TRBJ gene drove first-round PCR. TCRdb passed the multiplex PCR reads through MiXCR, listing each CDR3 protein once. The sample lists some 15,000 distinct CDR3 sequences; 30% were seen once. The source was PBMCs, collected before or after stereotactic body radiation therapy (not recorded which). These receptors were collected from a donor aged 50 or older with non-small cell lung cancer.

In its sample, this clonotype was seen many times. DNA for the CDR3: TGTGCCAGCAGCTTAGACCTCCGTAACACAGATACGCAGTATTTT. As protein: CASSLDLRNTDTQYF. The gene calls are TRBV5-4 and TRBJ2-3; D unclear. CDR3 length equals 15 residues. V lost 2 bases and J 2 bases, leaving 12 bases between the germline ends. Germline loops: CDR1 SGHNT, CDR2 YYREEE (reference sequence).

This clonotype was seen at least ten times. V is TRBV20-1 and J is TRBJ2-5, with 7 bases fitting TRBD2. V lost 0 bases, J lost 1 base, and 5 bases stayed unmatched. This CDR3 is built from 15 residues. Germline loops: CDR1 DFQATT, CDR2 SNEGSKA (reference sequence). CDR3: CSARDWLAAQETQYF. The CDR3 DNA is TGCAGTGCTAGAGATTGGCTAGCGGCCCAAGAGACCCAGTACTTC.

Comments on this clonotype: The junction differs from germline at one of its ends, possibly a read error. The J gene is TRBJ1-5, the V gene TRBV7-2; unclear D gene. CDR1 SGHTA and CDR2 FQGNSA come from the germline V gene. This CDR3 has 12 residues. The CDR3 sequence: CASSPGNQPHHF. The CDR3, as DNA: TGTGCCAGCAGCCCAGGCAATCAGCCCCATCATTTT.

The table lists this clonotype with many counts. The chain employs TRBV4-2 and TRBJ2-3; 9 bases fit TRBD2. CDR3 size: 18 residues. The V segment lost 5 bases and the J segment 0 bases; nucleotides outside the gene matches: 12. CDR1 is LGHNA, CDR2 YNFKEQ, per germline. The CDR3 region has the DNA TGTGCCAGCAGCAAGGGACTAGCAGAGTGGGGTAGCACAGATACGCAGTATTTT. This encodes CASSKGLAEWGSTDTQYF.

In its sample, this clonotype was seen many times. V is TRBV19 and J is TRBJ2-7; no clear D. Germline loops: CDR1 LNHDA, CDR2 SQIVND (reference sequence). V lost 9 bases to trimming and J lost 0 bases, with 15 bases between them. The CDR3 loop spans 14 amino acids. The CDR3 DNA reads as TGTGCCAGCCAGGCGAGCAGGAGCTCCTACGAGCAGTACTTC. It codes for CASQASRSSYEQYF.

In this sample, this clonotype turned up many times. This chain connects TRBV11-2 to TRBJ2-5; TRBD2 is a possible D gene (7 bases). CDR3 length equals 19 residues. V was trimmed by 0 bases and J by 0 bases, leaving 20 bases between them. Germline V gene data show CDR1 as SGHAT and CDR2 as FQNNGV. CDR3 sequence reads: CASSLDRGVGTRDQETQYF. CDR3 nucleotide sequence: TGTGCCAGCAGCTTAGATCGGGGGGTCGGGACAAGAGACCAAGAGACCCAGTACTTC.

This clonotype was recorded at least ten times. V usage is TRBV5-4 and J usage is TRBJ1-3, with 7 bases matching TRBD1. The CDR3 is made up of 18 amino acids. V lost 1 base and J lost 2; bases outside the gene matches: 12. The germline V gene has CDR1 SGHNT and CDR2 YYREEE (reference sequence). CDR3 nucleotides: TGTGCCAGCAGCTTGAGGGGGTCTGACAGGGTTCCTGGAAACACCATATATTTT. Translating gives CASSLRGSDRVPGNTIYF.

This clonotype was observed a few times. This chain connects TRBV14 to TRBJ1-1, with D perhaps matching TRBD1 (5 bases). Trimming removed 4 bases at V and 4 bases at J, with 22 bases between. CDR3 length equals 17 residues. In germline, CDR1 is SGHDN, CDR2 FVKESK. The DNA for the CDR3 is TGTGCCAGCAGCCCCACAGGTAATCAAGTAAGATCCACTGAAGCTTTCTTT. It yields the protein CASSPTGNQVRSTEAFF.

By frequency in the sample, this clonotype is medium-sized. J is TRBJ1-6 and V is TRBV15; D unresolved. This CDR3 has 14 residues. Germline V lookup: CDR1 LNHNV, CDR2 YYDKDF (reference sequence). V gave up 2 bases and J gave up 12 bases, with 14 bases separating them. CDR3 DNA: TGTGCCACCAGCAGATTCTCAGGATCCGAACCCCTCCACTTT. Translated, it gives CATSRFSGSEPLHF.

This clonotype came up many times. V usage is TRBV7-9 and J usage is TRBJ1-1, with 7 bases fitting TRBD1. The V and J ends lost 5 bases and 1 base, in that order; junction bases with no gene match: 7. This CDR3 is built from 15 residues. The V gene's germline CDR1 is SEHNR and CDR2 FQNEAQ (reference sequence). The CDR3 reads CASSAYRGRNTEAFF. The CDR3 DNA reads as TGTGCCAGCAGCGCCTACAGGGGAAGGAACACTGAAGCTTTCTTT.

By share, this clonotype ranks as medium-sized. The chain has TRBV2 and TRBJ1-6; TRBD1 matches at 8 bases. The CDR3 is 16 amino acids. Germline V CDR1 and CDR2: SNHLY, FYNNEI. V shed 4 bases, J shed 0 bases, and the junction held 2 bases outside the gene matches. The CDR3, as DNA: TGTGCCAGCAGTGGGACAGGGAGCTCCTATAATTCACCCCTCCACTTT. Translated, it gives CASSGTGSSYNSPLHF.

This clonotype was found once. One end of the junction is discordant with germline, which a read error may explain. The V and J genes are TRBV5-1 and TRBJ1-5; 9 bases fit TRBD1. The germline gives CDR1 SGHRS, CDR2 YFSETQ. The CDR3 sequence is 14 residues long. The CDR3 sequence: CASSPGTGHRPQNF. The CDR3 DNA is TGCGCCAGCAGCCCCGGGACAGGGCATCGGCCCCAGAATTTT. The full variable domain, its missing parts supplied by reference TRBV5-1 and TRBJ1-5, is KAGVTQTPRYLIKTRGQQVTLSCSPISGHRSVSWYQQTPGQGLQFLFEYFSETQRNKGNFPGRFSGRQFSNSRSEMNVSTLELGDSALYLCASSPGTGHRPQNFGDGTRLSIL.

On this clonotype itself: A read error is likely here: a far larger clone is one base away. The chain has TRBV6-4 and TRBJ2-7; D is unclear. This CDR3 is 14 amino acids long. CDR1 MRHNA and CDR2 SNTAGT come from the germline V gene. V lost 5 bases and J 5 bases, leaving 16 bases between the germline ends. In nucleotides, the CDR3 is TGTGCCAGCAGTTACCCCTTCAGAGACCACGAGCAGTACTTC. Translated, it gives CASSYPFRDHEQYF.

This clonotype is medium-sized within its sample. This chain joins TRBV20-1 and TRBJ2-2; TRBD2 matches 8 bases. CDR3 length equals 16 residues. V shed 6 bases and J 3 bases; nucleotides not matched to a gene: 12. The germline V gene encodes CDR1 DFQATT and CDR2 SNEGSKA (reference sequence). The CDR3 is CSAHNTKRGYTGELFF. The CDR3 nucleotides are TGCAGTGCCCACAATACTAAGCGGGGGTACACCGGGGAGCTGTTTTTT.

Of note for this clonotype: A read error is the likely source, as a far larger clone sits one nucleotide away. This chain links TRBV6-4 with TRBJ2-4, with D unclear. There are 11 residues in the CDR3. Germline CDR1 and CDR2: MRHNA and SNTAGT. The germline V and J ends were trimmed by 7 bases and 10 bases, with 11 bases remaining between them. The CDR3 loop reads CASMETKIQYF. CDR3 DNA sequence: TGTGCCAGCATGGAGACAAAAATTCAGTACTTC.

This clonotype appeared once. The chain uses TRBV2 and TRBJ1-6; D perhaps matches TRBD1 (6 bases). Germline CDR1 and CDR2: SNHLY and FYNNEI. The CDR3 spans 12 residues. V was trimmed by 8 bases and J by 14 bases, leaving 16 bases between them. CDR3 sequence reads: CASPGTQGTLHF. The CDR3, as DNA: TGTGCCAGCCCCGGGACACAGGGTACCCTCCACTTT. Full variable domain (rest looked up from reference TRBV2 and TRBJ1-6): EPEVTQTPSHQVTQMGQEVILRCVPISNHLYFYWYRQILGQKVEFLVSFYNNEISEKSEIFDDQFSVERPDGSNFTLKIRSTKLEDSAMYFCASPGTQGTLHFGNGTRLTVT.

Note on this clonotype: This clone may be a read error of a much larger clone one base away. V usage is TRBV20-1 and J usage is TRBJ1-2; 10 bases match TRBD1. CDR1 DFQATT and CDR2 SNEGSKA come from the germline V gene (reference sequence). The CDR3 runs 13 residues. Trimming cost V 1 base and J 9 bases; bases outside gene matches: 5. The DNA for the CDR3 is TGCAGTGCTAGAGTTAGGACAGGGGGGCGCTACACCTTC. This translates into CSARVRTGGRYTF.

This clonotype turned up a few times. This rearrangement joins TRBV29-1 to TRBJ1-1; no reliable D call. CDR1 and CDR2 (germline): SQVTM, ANQGSEA. Trimming removed 4 bases from V and 3 bases from J, with 12 bases in between. The length of the CDR3 is 13 residues. CDR3 in amino acids: CSVGWALDTEAFF. Written as DNA, the CDR3 is TGCAGCGTTGGGTGGGCGTTGGACACTGAAGCTTTCTTT.

This clonotype has a count of ten or more. The rearrangement uses TRBV6-1 and TRBJ1-1; D remains ambiguous. The CDR3 sequence is 12 residues long. Germline CDR1 MNHNS, CDR2 SASEGT. Trimming stripped 4 bases from V and 7 bases from J, with 10 bases between. As DNA, the CDR3 is TGTGCCAGCAGTGCACTGTTTTTTGAAGCTTTCTTT. Translation gives CASSALFFEAFF.

This clonotype is medium-sized in the sample. This chain joins TRBV6-1 and TRBJ1-3; TRBD1 might be the D (6 bases). The V gene's germline CDR1 is MNHNS and CDR2 SASEGT. This CDR3 has 14 residues. V shed 6 bases and J shed 2 bases, with 11 bases lying between them. The DNA of the CDR3 is TGTGCCAGCAGCCCTACAGGGCCTGGAAACACCATATATTTT. It translates to CASSPTGPGNTIYF.

Ten or more counts support this clonotype. The chain links TRBV20-1 to TRBJ2-5; no clear D. The CDR3 sequence is 11 residues long. Germline assignment: CDR1 DFQATT and CDR2 SNEGSKA (reference sequence). Trimming removed 3 bases from V and 5 bases from J, with 7 bases in between. The CDR3 nucleotides are TGCAGTGCTAGTGGTAAGGAGACCCAGTACTTC. This codes for CSASGKETQYF.

There are many counts of this clonotype. This chain uses TRBV30 with TRBJ2-1; TRBD1 matches 9 bases. This CDR3 spans 16 amino acids. The J segment lost 8 bases and the V segment lost 8 bases, leaving 19 bases of the junction unmatched. Germline CDR1 reads GTSNPN; CDR2 reads SVGIG (reference sequence). The CDR3 region has the DNA TGTGCCGGGACAGGGAGAGGGGGGTTGAATGGGGATGAGCAGTTCTTC. It specifies CAGTGRGGLNGDEQFF.

This clonotype is judged medium-sized. The V and J genes are TRBV30 and TRBJ2-1; D perhaps matches TRBD1 (5 bases). Germline CDR1 is GTSNPN and CDR2 is SVGIG (reference sequence). The CDR3 extends over 12 amino acids. Trimming left V 3 bases short and J 7 bases short, with 10 bases between. The DNA for the CDR3 is TGTGCCTGGAGCAGGGCTGAAAATGAGCAGTTCTTC. Its translation is CAWSRAENEQFF.

This clonotype showed up many times. The chain links TRBV9 to TRBJ2-1; 11 nucleotides match TRBD2. CDR1 and CDR2 from the germline V gene are SGDLS and YYNGEE. V gave up 3 bases and J gave up 2 bases; unmatched junction bases: 10. The CDR3 runs 18 residues. This CDR3 is CASSDGTSGNTPYNEQFF. CDR3 nucleotides: TGTGCCAGCAGCGACGGGACTAGCGGAAATACCCCCTACAATGAGCAGTTCTTC.

The chain recombines TRBV6-2 or TRBV6-3 with TRBJ2-3, with D possibly being TRBD1 (6 bases). V gave up 6 bases and J gave up 0 bases, with 16 bases separating them. This CDR3 is built from 16 residues. Germline CDR1 is MNHEY and CDR2 is SVGEGT. CDR3 sequence: CASSLEGDISTDTQYF. The DNA of the CDR3 is TGTGCCAGCAGCCTAGAGGGGGACATTAGCACAGATACGCAGTATTTT.

This clonotype was picked up many times. The chain links TRBV16 to TRBJ2-7; D is possibly TRBD2 (6 bases). Trimming stripped 1 base from V and 5 bases from J, with 15 bases between. The CDR3 has 15 amino acids. Germline values: CDR1 KGHSY, CDR2 FQNENV. In DNA form, the CDR3 reads TGTGCCAGCAGCCAATACGGGGGTACGAGGAACGAGCAGTACTTC. It specifies CASSQYGGTRNEQYF.

At least ten counts were recorded for this clonotype. The J gene is TRBJ1-5, the V gene TRBV7-2; D unclear. The CDR3 covers 15 residues. Trimming removed 1 base at V and 5 bases at J, with 12 bases between. CDR1 is SGHTA, CDR2 FQGNSA, per germline. CDR3 DNA sequence: TGTGCCAGCAGCTTAGAGGACGGAACCTATCAGCCCCAGCATTTT. Its translation is CASSLEDGTYQPQHF.

This clonotype occurred many times. V and J are TRBV20-1 and TRBJ2-5; 7 bases line up with TRBD1. Germline CDR1 and CDR2: DFQATT and SNEGSKA (reference sequence). This CDR3 contains 13 residues. V trimming: 6 bases; J trimming: 5 bases; junction bases outside the gene matches: 9. The CDR3 here is CSALTGQGETQYF. The CDR3 bases are TGCAGTGCATTGACAGGGCAGGGGGAGACCCAGTACTTC.

In its sample, this clonotype is medium-sized (0.01 to 0.1%). The chain is built from TRBV27 and TRBJ2-7, with D unresolved. In germline, CDR1 is MNHEY, CDR2 SMNVEV (reference sequence). The V gene lost 3 bases and the J gene lost 2 bases, with 14 bases spanning the gap. This CDR3 has 15 amino acids. CDR3: CASSFGPAKAYEQYF. In nucleotides, the CDR3 is TGTGCCAGCAGTTTCGGGCCAGCAAAAGCCTACGAGCAGTACTTC.

As regards this clonotype: A far larger clone is just one base off, so this is likely a read error. This chain connects TRBV6-4 to TRBJ2-7; 8 nucleotides align to TRBD1. The CDR3 has 16 amino acids. Germline CDR1 reads MRHNA; CDR2 reads SNTAGT. The CDR3 is CASRPPSTGENNDQYF. CDR3 coding DNA: TGTGCCAGCAGACCCCCGTCGACAGGGGAAAACAACGATCAGTACTTC.

This clonotype was observed many times. V usage is TRBV19 and J usage is TRBJ2-1; maybe TRBD2 (5 bases). CDR1 LNHDA and CDR2 SQIVND come from the germline V gene (reference sequence). The CDR3 length is 15 residues. Trimming shortened V by 5 bases and J by 4 bases, and 15 bases separated the two germline ends. Written as DNA, the CDR3 is TGTGCCAGTAGTTCCGGGGTTTTTGAGTACAATGAGCAGTTCTTC. It yields the protein CASSSGVFEYNEQFF.

Within the sample, this clonotype is medium-sized. The V and J genes are TRBV24-1 and TRBJ2-5; the D gene is possibly TRBD2 (5 bases). Trimming took 4 bases from V and 8 from J, leaving 10 bases between them. This CDR3 has 12 residues. Germline V lookup: CDR1 KGHDR, CDR2 SFDVKD. For the CDR3, the DNA is TGTGCCACCAGTGAGTCCGGAGGTACCCAGTACTTC. As protein: CATSESGGTQYF.